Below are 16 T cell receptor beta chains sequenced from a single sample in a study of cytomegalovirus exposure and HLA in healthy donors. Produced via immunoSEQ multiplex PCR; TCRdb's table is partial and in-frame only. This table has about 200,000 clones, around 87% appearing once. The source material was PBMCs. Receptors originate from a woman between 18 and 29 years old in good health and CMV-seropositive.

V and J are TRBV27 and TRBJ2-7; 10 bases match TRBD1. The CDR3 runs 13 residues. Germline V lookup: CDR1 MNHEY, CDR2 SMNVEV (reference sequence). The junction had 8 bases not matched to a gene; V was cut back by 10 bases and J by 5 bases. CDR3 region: CAISPGTGDEQYF. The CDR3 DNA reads TGTGCCATTTCCCCCGGGACAGGGGACGAGCAGTACTTC.

The CDR3 sequence: CASSQDLREGLEQYF. The DNA for the CDR3 is TGCGCCAGCAGCCAAGATCTGCGGGAGGGCCTCGAGCAGTACTTC. The V call is TRBV4-1, the J call TRBJ2-7; 9 bases align to TRBD2. The V gene's germline CDR1 is MGHRA and CDR2 YSYEKL. The CDR3 is 15 residues long. V trimming: 0 bases; J trimming: 6 bases; junction bases outside the gene matches: 6.

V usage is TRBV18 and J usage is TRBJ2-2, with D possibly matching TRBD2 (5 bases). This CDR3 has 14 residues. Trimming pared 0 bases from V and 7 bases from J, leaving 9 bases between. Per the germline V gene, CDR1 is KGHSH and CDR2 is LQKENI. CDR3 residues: CASSPPRVSGELFF. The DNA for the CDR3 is TGTGCCAGCTCACCACCGCGGGTTAGCGGGGAGCTGTTTTTT.

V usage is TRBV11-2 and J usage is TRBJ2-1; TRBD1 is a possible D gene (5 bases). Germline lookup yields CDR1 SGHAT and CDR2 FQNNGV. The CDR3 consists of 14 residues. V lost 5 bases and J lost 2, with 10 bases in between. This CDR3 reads CASSQGDTYNEQFF. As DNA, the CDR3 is TGTGCCAGCAGCCAAGGGGATACCTACAATGAGCAGTTCTTC.

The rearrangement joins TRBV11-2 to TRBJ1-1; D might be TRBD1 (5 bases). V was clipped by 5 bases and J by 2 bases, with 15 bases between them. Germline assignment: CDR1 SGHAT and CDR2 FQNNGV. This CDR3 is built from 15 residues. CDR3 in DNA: TGTGCCAGCAGCCTATACGCCGGGGGAAACACTGAAGCTTTCTTT. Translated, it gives CASSLYAGGNTEAFF.

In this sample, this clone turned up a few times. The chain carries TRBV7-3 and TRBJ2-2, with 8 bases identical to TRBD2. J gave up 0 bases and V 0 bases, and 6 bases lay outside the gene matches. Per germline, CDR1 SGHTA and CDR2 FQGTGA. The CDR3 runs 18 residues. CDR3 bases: TGTGCCAGCAGCTTAACGCTGCTAGCGGGTGCGAACACCGGGGAGCTGTTTTTT. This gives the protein CASSLTLLAGANTGELFF.

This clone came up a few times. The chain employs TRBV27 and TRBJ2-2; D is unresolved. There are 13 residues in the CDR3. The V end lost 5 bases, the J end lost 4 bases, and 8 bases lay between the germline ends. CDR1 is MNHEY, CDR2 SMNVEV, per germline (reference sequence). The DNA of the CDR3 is TGTGCCAGCAGTCCTCTAGTCACCGGGGAGCTGTTTTTT. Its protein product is CASSPLVTGELFF.

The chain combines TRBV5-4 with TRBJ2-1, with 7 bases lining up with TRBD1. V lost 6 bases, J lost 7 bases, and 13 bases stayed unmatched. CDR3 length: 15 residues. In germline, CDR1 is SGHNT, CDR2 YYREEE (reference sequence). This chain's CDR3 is CASTSPPQGVNEQFF. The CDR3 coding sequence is TGTGCCAGCACCTCCCCGCCCCAGGGGGTTAATGAGCAGTTCTTC.

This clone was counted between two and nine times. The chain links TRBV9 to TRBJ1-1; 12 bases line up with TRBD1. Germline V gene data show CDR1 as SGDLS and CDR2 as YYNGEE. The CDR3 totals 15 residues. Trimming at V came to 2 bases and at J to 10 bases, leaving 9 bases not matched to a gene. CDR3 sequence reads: CASSVDPGQGALAFF. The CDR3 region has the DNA TGTGCCAGCAGCGTGGATCCGGGACAGGGGGCATTAGCTTTCTTT. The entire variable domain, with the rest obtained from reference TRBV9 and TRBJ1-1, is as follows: DSGVTQTPKHLITATGQRVTLRCSPRSGDLSVYWYQQSLDQGLQFLIQYYNGEERAKGNILERFSAQQFPDLHSELNLSSLELGDSALYFCASSVDPGQGALAFFGQGTRLTVV.

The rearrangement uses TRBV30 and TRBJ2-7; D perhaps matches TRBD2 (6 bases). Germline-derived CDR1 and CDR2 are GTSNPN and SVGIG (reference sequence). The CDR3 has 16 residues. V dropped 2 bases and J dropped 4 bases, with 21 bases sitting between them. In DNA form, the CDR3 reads TGTGCCTGGAGTCGAGGGGTCCGGGACGCGGGATACGAGCAGTACTTC. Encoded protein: CAWSRGVRDAGYEQYF.

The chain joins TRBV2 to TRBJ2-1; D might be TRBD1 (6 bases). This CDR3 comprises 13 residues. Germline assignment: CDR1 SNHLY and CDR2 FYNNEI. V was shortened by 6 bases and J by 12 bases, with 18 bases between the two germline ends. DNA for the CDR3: TGTGCCAGCAGGGCCCCACAGGGTATCGGGCAGTTCTTC. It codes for CASRAPQGIGQFF.

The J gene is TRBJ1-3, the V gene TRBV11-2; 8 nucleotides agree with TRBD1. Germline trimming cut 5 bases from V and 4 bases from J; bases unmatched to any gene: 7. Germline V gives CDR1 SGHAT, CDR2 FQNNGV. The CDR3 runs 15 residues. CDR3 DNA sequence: TGTGCCAGCAGCCCCCTCAGGGGGCAAGGAAACACCATATATTTT. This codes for CASSPLRGQGNTIYF.

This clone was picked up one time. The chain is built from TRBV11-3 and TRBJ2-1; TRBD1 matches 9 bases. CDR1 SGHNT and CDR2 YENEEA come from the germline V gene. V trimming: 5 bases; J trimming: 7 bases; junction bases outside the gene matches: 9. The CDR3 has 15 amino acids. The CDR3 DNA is TGTGCCAGCAGCCCCTACCCGACAGGGGGAAATGAGCAGTTCTTC. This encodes CASSPYPTGGNEQFF.

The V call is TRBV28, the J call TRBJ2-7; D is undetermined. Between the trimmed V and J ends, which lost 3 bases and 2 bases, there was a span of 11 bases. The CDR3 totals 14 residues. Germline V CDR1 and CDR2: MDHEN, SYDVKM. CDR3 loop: CASSFVLSAYEQYF. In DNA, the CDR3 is TGTGCCAGCAGTTTTGTACTCAGCGCCTACGAGCAGTACTTC.

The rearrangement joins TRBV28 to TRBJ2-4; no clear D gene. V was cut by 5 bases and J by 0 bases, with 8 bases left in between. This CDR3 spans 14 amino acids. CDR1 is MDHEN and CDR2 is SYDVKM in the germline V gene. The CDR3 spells CASSQVVAKNIQYF. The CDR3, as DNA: TGTGCCAGCAGTCAGGTAGTAGCCAAAAACATTCAGTACTTC.

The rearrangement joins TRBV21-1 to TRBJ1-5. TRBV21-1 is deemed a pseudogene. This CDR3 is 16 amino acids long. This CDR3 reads CASSKLGGLGNQPQHF. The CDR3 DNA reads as TGTGCCAGCAGCAAATTGGGAGGGTTAGGGAATCAGCCCCAGCATTTT.